These T cell receptor beta chains were read from a single sample in a study of shared T cell receptors in the human thymus. Clones were sequenced by immunoSEQ multiplex PCR, and TCRdb holds only the in-frame ones, with some missing. This table has roughly 710,000 clones, over 75% appearing once. In addition, the sample was reused for a study of human thymus T cells.

Sequencing used thymocytes. The source is a girl in the first two years of life with a congenital heart defect. Both conserved end residues are part of each CDR3. A D gene is named only where the DNA matches it firmly. Some rows have no size entry. The others give once, few or many, or a class for an expanded clone.

TRBJ2-4,.,TRBV18,.,CATLAKNIQYF,TGTGCCACTTTAGCCAAAAACATTCAGTACTTC
TRBJ2-7,TRBD1,TRBV14,.,CASSPRQGNDEQYF,TGTGCCAGCAGCCCCCGACAGGGGAACGACGAGCAGTACTTC
TRBJ1-2,TRBD1,TRBV15,few,CATSSVWDRGNYGYTF,TGTGCCACCAGCAGCGTATGGGACAGGGGTAACTATGGCTACACCTTC
TRBJ2-2,TRBD2,TRBV5-6,.,CASSFSTSGTGELFF,TGTGCCAGCAGCTTTTCCACTAGCGGCACCGGGGAGCTGTTTTTT
TRBJ1-5,.,TRBV18,.,CASSTDRNHSNQPQHF,TGTGCCAGCTCAACCGACAGAAACCATAGCAATCAGCCCCAGCATTTT
TRBJ1-1,TRBD1,TRBV7-2,.,CASSPVWDRGLNTEAFF,TGTGCCAGCAGCCCAGTATGGGACAGGGGGCTGAACACTGAAGCTTTCTTT
TRBJ2-7,TRBD1,TRBV6-5,few,CASTPRDRVTYEQYF,TGTGCCAGCACCCCCCGGGACAGGGTTACCTACGAGCAGTACTTC
TRBJ1-1,TRBD1,TRBV6-5,.,CASSYSGTGPTEAFF,TGTGCCAGCAGTTATAGCGGGACAGGGCCCACTGAAGCTTTCTTT
TRBJ1-2,.,TRBV12-5,.,CASGPGHSNYGYTF,TGTGCTAGTGGTCCGGGACACTCCAACTATGGCTACACCTTC
TRBJ1-1,.,TRBV6-1,.,CASNGQSNTEAFF,TGTGCCAGCAATGGACAATCGAACACTGAAGCTTTCTTT
TRBJ2-5,TRBD1,TRBV10-3,few,CAIQDREKKETQYF,TGTGCCATCCAAGACAGGGAGAAAAAAGAGACCCAGTACTTC